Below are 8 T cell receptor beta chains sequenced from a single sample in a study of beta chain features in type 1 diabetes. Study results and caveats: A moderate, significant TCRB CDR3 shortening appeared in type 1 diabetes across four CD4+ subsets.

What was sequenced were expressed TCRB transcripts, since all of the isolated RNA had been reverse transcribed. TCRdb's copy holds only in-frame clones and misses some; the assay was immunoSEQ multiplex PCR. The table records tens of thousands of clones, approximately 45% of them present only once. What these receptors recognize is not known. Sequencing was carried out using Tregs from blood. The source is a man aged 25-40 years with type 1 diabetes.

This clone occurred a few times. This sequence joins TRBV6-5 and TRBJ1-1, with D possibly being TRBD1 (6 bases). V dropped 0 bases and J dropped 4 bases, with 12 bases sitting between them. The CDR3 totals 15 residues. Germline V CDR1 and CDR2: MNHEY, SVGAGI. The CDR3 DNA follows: TGTGCCAGCAGTTACTCGGGGGGGCGTAGCACTGAAGCTTTCTTT. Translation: CASSYSGGRSTEAFF.

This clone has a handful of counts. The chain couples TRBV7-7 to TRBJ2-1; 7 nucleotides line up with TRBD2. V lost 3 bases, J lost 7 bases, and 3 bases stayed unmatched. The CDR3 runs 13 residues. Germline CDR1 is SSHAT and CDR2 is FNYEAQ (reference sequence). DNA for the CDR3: TGTGCCAGCAGCTTGGATAGCGGGAATGAGCAGTTCTTC. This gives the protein CASSLDSGNEQFF.

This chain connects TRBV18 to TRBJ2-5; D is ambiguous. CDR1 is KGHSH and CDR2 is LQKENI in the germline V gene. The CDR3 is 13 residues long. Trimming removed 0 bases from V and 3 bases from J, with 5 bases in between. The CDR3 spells CASSPPSEETQYF. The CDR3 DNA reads TGTGCCAGCTCACCACCCTCCGAAGAGACCCAGTACTTC.

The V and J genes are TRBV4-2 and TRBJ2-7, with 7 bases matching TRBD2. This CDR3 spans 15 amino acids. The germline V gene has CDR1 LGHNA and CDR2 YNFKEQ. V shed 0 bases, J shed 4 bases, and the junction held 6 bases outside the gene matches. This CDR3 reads CASSQETLAEYEQYF. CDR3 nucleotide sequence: TGTGCCAGCAGCCAAGAAACCCTAGCGGAGTACGAGCAGTACTTC.

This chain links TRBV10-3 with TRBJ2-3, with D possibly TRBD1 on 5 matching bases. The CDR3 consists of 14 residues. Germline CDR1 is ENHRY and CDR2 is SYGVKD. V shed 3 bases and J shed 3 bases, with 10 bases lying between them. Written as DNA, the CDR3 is TGTGCCATCAGTGACAAGGGGCGGACAGATACGCAGTATTTT. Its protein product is CAISDKGRTDTQYF.

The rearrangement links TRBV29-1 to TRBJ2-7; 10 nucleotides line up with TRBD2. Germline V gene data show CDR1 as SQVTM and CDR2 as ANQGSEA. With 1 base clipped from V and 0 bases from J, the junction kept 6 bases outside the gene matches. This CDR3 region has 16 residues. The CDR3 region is CSVEGIAGGSSYEQYF. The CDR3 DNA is TGCAGCGTTGAAGGGATAGCGGGAGGAAGCTCCTACGAGCAGTACTTC.

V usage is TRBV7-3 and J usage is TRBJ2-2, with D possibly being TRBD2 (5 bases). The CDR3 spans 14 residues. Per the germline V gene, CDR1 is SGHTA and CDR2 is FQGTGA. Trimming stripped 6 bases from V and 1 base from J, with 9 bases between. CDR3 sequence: CASRRAENTGELFF. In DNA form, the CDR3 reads TGTGCCAGCAGGAGGGCCGAGAACACCGGGGAGCTGTTTTTT.

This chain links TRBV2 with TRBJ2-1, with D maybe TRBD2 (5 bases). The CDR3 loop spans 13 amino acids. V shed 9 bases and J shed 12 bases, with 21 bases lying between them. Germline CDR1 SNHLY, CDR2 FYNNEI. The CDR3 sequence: CASKLNAIGGQFF. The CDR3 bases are TGTGCCAGTAAGCTGAATGCAATCGGAGGGCAGTTCTTC.